This T cell receptor (beta chain) appears in the sequencing data of a study of OX40 agonist ivuxolimab in advanced cancers. Study in general: Clinicians treated patients with ivuxolimab, an agonistic anti-OX40 (CD134) antibody. Participants averaged approximately 61 years of age (range about 23 to 90) and were roughly 80% male. Overall study results and limits: Antigen specificity of clonally expanded peripheral T cells was not established. Clonal expansion from baseline to week 6 occurred in both CD4+ and CD8+ T cells.

The protocol was immunoSEQ multiplex PCR, while the TCRdb copy is restricted to in-frame clones and leaves out a portion. Altogether over 65,000 clones are present, about 90% being singletons, with the ten largest covering about 0.54%. Regarding this clone: What it binds is not known.

The germline V gene has CDR1 SGHVS and CDR2 FQNEAQ. V gave up 0 bases and J gave up 6 bases, with 14 bases separating them. This CDR3 has 15 residues. The TCR was taken from an adult with an advanced solid tumor such as melanoma, head and neck, liver or kidney cancer. The chain is built from TRBV7-8 and TRBJ1-2; D is unresolved. The input for sequencing was CD4+ or CD8+ T cells sorted from blood, taken in a trial of the OX40 agonist ivuxolimab. The CDR3, as DNA: TGTGCCAGCAGCTTAGCGTGGATAGGAGGACATGGCTACACCTTC. Its protein product is CASSLAWIGGHGYTF.